The rows below give T cell receptor beta chains drawn from one sample of a study of CD8 T cells in ankylosing spondylitis. TCRdb called the 5' RACE reads again in MiXCR, with one record for every CDR3 protein. The sample has about 140,000 distinct CDR3 sequences; about 6.7% are singletons. Sequencing used blood, either unsorted or a sorted T cell fraction (not recorded which). These receptors were obtained from a female donor with ankylosing spondylitis or in good health (not recorded which). CDR3s leave out the opening cysteine and the closing phenylalanine or tryptophan. The order of the fields is V gene, CDR3 protein.

v_call: TRBV10-3
cdr3_aa: AISADRVTGANVLT

v_call: TRBV6-1
cdr3_aa: ASSENGYTEAF

v_call: TRBV18
cdr3_aa: ASSPPGHSGNTIY

v_call: TRBV12-3/TRBV12-4
cdr3_aa: ASSWGQGETQY

v_call: TRBV20-1
cdr3_aa: SARGGQGHQPQH

v_call: TRBV4-1
cdr3_aa: ASSQEGGVTEAF

v_call: TRBV12-3/TRBV12-4
cdr3_aa: ASSFSPSRGQETQY

v_call: TRBV6-5
cdr3_aa: ASSYSGGALSGTDTQY

v_call: TRBV6-5
cdr3_aa: ASSRTGTPLH

v_call: TRBV5-1
cdr3_aa: ASSLGIDNEQF

v_call: TRBV20-1
cdr3_aa: SASQPAYEQY

v_call: TRBV13
cdr3_aa: ASSPSVQGLNSPLH

v_call: TRBV5-1
cdr3_aa: ASSLGQGGPIYEQY

v_call: TRBV29-1
cdr3_aa: SVEVWAELDGYT

v_call: TRBV6-1
cdr3_aa: ASSGRDPGELF

v_call: TRBV12-1
cdr3_aa: AIRPRDRGLEQY

v_call: TRBV5-1
cdr3_aa: ASSIRQGGAEQY

v_call: TRBV29-1
cdr3_aa: SARGVNQPQH

v_call: TRBV4-1
cdr3_aa: ASSQSSRDNQPQH

v_call: TRBV7-2
cdr3_aa: ASSLLAGGSSYEQY

v_call: TRBV24-1
cdr3_aa: ATSAATDTQY

v_call: TRBV4-1
cdr3_aa: ASSDPGQITDTQY

v_call: TRBV24-1
cdr3_aa: ATSDPRAGQDEKLF

v_call: TRBV5-1
cdr3_aa: ASRYRDRDVGEKLF

v_call: TRBV4-1
cdr3_aa: ASSQDGQGKGRGNEQY

v_call: TRBV5-1
cdr3_aa: ASSTDVRETQY

v_call: TRBV7-6
cdr3_aa: ASSLAQTGANEKLF

v_call: TRBV10-3
cdr3_aa: AIRGVLGTDTQY

v_call: TRBV4-2
cdr3_aa: ASSQVWRQDNSPLH

v_call: TRBV7-2
cdr3_aa: ASSSIVQETQY

v_call: TRBV18
cdr3_aa: ASSPEGSYEQY

v_call: TRBV7-7
cdr3_aa: ASSTGRHYEQY

v_call: TRBV20-1
cdr3_aa: SARQGTLPVSNQPQH

v_call: TRBV5-1
cdr3_aa: ASSLMGATNEKLF

v_call: TRBV4-1
cdr3_aa: ASSQELGTAGGYNEQF

v_call: TRBV5-1
cdr3_aa: ASSLGTALTDTQY

v_call: TRBV3-1
cdr3_aa: ASSQVFSYEQY

v_call: TRBV12-3/TRBV12-4
cdr3_aa: ASSLSGGAAGELF

v_call: TRBV7-9
cdr3_aa: ASSSGRMLTEAF

v_call: TRBV5-1
cdr3_aa: ASSGTGNSPLH

v_call: TRBV5-1
cdr3_aa: ASSHPGRHTEAF

v_call: TRBV6-2/TRBV6-3
cdr3_aa: ASSSRQGANTEAF

v_call: TRBV7-9
cdr3_aa: ASSFGGMTDTQY

v_call: TRBV4-2
cdr3_aa: ASSQEPSPSYEQY

v_call: TRBV14
cdr3_aa: ASSYRKTEAF

v_call: TRBV4-1
cdr3_aa: ASSPAVMNTEAF

v_call: TRBV7-2
cdr3_aa: ASSLVYSNEQF